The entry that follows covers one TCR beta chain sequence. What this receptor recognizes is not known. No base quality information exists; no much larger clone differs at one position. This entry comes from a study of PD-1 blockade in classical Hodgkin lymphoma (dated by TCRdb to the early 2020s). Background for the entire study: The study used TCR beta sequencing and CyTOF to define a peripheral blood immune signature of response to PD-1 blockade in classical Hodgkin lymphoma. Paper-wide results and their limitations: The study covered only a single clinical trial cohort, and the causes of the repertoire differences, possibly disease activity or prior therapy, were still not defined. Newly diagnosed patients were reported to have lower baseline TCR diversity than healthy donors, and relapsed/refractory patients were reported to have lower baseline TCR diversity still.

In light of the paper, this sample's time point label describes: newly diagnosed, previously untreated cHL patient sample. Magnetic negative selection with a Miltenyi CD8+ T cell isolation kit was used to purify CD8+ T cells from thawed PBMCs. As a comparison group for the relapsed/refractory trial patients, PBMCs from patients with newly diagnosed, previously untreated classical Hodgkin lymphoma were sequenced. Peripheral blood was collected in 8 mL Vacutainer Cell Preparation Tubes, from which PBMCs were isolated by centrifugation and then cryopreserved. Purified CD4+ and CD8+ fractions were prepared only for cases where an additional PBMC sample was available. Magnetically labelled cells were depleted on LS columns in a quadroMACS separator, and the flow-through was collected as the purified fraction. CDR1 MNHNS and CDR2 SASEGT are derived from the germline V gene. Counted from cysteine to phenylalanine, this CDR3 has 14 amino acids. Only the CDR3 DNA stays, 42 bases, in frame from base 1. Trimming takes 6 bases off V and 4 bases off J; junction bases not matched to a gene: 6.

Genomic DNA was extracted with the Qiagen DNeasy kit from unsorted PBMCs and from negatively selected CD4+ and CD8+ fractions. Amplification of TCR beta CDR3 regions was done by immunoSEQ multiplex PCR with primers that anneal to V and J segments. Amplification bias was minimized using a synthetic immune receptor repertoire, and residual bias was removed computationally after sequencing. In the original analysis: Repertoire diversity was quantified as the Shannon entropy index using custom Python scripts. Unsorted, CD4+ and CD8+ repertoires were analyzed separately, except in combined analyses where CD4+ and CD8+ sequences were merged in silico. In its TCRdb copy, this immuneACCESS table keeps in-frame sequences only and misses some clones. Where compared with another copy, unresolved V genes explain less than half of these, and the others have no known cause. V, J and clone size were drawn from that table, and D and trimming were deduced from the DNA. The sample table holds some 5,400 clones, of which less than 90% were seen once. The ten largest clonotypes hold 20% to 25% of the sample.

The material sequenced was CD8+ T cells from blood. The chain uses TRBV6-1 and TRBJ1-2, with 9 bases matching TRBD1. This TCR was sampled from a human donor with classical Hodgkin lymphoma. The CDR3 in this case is CASSRTGVGYGYTF. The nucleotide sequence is TGTGCCAGCAGCCGGACAGGGGTGGGCTATGGCTACACCTTC.